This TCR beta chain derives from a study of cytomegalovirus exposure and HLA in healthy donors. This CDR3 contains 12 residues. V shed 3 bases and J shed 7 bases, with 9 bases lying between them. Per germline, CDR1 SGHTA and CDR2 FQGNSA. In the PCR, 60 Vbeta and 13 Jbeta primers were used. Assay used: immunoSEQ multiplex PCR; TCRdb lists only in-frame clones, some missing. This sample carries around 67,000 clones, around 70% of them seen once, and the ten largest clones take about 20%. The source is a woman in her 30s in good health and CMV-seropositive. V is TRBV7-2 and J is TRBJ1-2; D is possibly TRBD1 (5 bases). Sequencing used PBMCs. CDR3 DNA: TGTGCCAGCAGCTTTTCGGGGGGTGGCTACACCTTC. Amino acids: CASSFSGGGYTF.